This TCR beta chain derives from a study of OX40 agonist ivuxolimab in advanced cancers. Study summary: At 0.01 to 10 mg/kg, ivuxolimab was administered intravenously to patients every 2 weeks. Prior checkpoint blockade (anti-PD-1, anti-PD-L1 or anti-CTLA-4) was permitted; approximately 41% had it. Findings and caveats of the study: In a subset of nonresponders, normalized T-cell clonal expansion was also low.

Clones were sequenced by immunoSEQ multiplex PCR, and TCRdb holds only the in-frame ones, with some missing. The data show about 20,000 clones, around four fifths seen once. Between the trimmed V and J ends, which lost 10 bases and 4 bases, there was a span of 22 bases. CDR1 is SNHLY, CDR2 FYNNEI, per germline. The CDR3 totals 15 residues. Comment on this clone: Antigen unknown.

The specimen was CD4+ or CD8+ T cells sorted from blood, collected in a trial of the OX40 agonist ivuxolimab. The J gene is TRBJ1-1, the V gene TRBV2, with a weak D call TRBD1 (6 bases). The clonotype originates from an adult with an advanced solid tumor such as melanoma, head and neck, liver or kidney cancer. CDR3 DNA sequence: TGTGCCACCTCTGGGGGGCCTGGGGTTGGCACTGAAGCTTTCTTT. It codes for CATSGGPGVGTEAFF.